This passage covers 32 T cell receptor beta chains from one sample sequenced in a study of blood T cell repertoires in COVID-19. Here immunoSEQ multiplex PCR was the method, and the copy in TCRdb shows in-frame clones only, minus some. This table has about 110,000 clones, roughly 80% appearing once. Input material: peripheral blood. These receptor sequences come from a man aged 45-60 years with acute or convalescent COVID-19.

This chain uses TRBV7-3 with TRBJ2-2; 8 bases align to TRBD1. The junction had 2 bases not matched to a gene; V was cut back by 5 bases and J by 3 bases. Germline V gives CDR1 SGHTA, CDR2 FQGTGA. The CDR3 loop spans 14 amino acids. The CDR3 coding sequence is TGTGCCAGCAGCGCGACAGGGGACACCGGGGAGCTGTTTTTT. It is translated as CASSATGDTGELFF.

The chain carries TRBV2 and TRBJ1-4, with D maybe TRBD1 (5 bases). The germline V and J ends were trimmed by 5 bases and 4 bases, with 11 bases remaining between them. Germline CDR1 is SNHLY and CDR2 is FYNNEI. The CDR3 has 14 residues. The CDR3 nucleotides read TGTGCCAGCAGTAATCGACAGAGTAATGAAAAACTGTTTTTT. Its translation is CASSNRQSNEKLFF.

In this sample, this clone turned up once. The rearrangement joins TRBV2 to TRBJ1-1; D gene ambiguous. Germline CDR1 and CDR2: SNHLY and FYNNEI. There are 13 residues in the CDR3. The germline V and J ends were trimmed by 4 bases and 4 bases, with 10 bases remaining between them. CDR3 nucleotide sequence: TGTGCCAGCAGTGGGCTGGCGGGCACTGAAGCTTTCTTT. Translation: CASSGLAGTEAFF.

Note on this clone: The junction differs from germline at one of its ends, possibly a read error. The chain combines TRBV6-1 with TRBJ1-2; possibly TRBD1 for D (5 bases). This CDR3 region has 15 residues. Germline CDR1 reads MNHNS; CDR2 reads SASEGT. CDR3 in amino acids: CASSEGRAFLGGYTF. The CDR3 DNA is TGTGCCAGCAGCGAAGGCAGGGCTTTTTTAGGTGGCTACACCTTC.

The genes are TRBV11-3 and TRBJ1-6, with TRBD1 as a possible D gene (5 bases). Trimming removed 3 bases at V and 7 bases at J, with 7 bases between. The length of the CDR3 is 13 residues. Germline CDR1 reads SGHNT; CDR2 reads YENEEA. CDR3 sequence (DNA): TGTGCCAGCAGCTTCGGGGGAAATTCACCCCTCCACTTT. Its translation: CASSFGGNSPLHF. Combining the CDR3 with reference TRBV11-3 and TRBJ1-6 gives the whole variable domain EAGVVQSPRYKIIEKKQPVAFWCNPISGHNTLYWYLQNLGQGPELLIRYENEEAVDDSQLPKDRFSAERLKGVDSTLKIQPAELGDSAVYLCASSFGGNSPLHFGNGTRLTVT.

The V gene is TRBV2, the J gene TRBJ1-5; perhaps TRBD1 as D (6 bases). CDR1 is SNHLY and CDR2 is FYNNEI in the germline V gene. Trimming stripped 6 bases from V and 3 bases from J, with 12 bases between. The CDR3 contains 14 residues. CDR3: CASSGDRHNQPQHF. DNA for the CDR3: TGTGCCAGCAGCGGAGACAGGCACAATCAGCCCCAGCATTTT.

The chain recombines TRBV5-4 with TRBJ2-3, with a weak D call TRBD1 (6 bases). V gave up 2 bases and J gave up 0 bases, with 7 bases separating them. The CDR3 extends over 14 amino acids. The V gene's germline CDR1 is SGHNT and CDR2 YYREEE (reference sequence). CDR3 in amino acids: CASSFGTSTDTQYF. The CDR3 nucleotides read TGTGCCAGCAGCTTCGGGACAAGCACAGATACGCAGTATTTT. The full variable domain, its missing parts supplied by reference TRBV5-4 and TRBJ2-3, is ETGVTQSPTHLIKTRGQQVTLRCSSQSGHNTVSWYQQALGQGPQFIFQYYREEENGRGNFPPRFSGLQFPNYSSELNVNALELDDSALYLCASSFGTSTDTQYFGPGTRLTVL.

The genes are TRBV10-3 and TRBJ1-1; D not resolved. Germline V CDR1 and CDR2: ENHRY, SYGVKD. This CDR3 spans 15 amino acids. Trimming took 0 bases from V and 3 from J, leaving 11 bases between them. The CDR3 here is CAISESEGRDTEAFF. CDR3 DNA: TGTGCCATCAGTGAGTCTGAGGGTAGGGACACTGAAGCTTTCTTT.

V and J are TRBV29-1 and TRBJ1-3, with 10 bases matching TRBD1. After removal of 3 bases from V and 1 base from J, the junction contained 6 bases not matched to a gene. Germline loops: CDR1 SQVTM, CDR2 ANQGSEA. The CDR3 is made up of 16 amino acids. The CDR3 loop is CSVEKTGGSSGNTIYF. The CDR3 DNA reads TGCAGCGTTGAGAAGACAGGGGGCAGTTCTGGAAACACCATATATTTT.

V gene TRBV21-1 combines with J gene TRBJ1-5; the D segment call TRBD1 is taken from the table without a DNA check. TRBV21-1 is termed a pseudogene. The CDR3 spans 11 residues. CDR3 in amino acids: CASSPRWPQHF. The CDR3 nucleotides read TGTGCCAGCAGCCCCAGGTGGCCCCAGCATTTT.

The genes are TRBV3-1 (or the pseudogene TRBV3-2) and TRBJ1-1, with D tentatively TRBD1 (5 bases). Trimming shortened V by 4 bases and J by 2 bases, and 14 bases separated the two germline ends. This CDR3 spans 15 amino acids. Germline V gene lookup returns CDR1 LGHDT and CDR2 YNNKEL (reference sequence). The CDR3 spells CASSRAGRLNTEAFF. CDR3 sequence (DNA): TGTGCCAGCAGCCGGGCGGGACGGCTAAACACTGAAGCTTTCTTT.

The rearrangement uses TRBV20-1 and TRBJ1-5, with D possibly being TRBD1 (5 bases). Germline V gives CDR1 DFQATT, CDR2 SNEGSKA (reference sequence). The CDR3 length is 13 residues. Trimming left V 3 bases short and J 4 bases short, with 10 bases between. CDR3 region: CSASLDNNQPQHF. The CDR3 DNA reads TGCAGTGCTAGTCTGGACAATAATCAGCCCCAGCATTTT.

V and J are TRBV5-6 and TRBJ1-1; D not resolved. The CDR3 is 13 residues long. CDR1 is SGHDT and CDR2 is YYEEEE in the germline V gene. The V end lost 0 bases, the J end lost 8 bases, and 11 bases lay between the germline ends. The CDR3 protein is CASSLGSSVEAFF. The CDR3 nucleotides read TGTGCCAGCAGCTTGGGGTCTTCGGTAGAAGCTTTCTTT.

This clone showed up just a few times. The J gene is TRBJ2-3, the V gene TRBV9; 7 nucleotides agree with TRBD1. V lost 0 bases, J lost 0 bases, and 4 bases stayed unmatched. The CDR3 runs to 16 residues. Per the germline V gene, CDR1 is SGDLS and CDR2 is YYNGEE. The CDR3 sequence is CASSVEGQASTDTQYF. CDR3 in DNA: TGTGCCAGCAGCGTAGAAGGACAGGCTAGCACAGATACGCAGTATTTT.

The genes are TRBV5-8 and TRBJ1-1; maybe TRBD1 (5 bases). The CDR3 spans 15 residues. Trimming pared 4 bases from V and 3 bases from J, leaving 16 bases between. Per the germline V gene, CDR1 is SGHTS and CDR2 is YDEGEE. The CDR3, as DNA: TGTGCCAGCAGCAAGTCGGGGGACCGGGACACTGAAGCTTTCTTT. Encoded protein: CASSKSGDRDTEAFF.

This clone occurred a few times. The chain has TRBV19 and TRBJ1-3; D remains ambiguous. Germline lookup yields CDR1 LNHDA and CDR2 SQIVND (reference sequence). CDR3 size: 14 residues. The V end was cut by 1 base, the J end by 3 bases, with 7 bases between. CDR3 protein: CASSIAVSGNTIYF. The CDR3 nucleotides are TGTGCCAGTAGTATAGCCGTGAGTGGAAACACCATATATTTT.

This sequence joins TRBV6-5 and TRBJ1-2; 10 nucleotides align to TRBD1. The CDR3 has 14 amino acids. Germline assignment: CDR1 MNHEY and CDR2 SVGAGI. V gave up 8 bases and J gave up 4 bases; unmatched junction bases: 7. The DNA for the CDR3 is TGTGCCAGCGCCAAGACAGGGGGCGGCTATGGCTACACCTTC. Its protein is CASAKTGGGYGYTF.

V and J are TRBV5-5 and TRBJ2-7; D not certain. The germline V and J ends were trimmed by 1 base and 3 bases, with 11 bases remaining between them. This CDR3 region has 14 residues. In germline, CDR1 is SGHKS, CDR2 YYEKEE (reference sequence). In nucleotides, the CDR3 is TGTGCCAGCAGCTTGTCTCCAGGAAACTACGAGCAGTACTTC. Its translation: CASSLSPGNYEQYF.

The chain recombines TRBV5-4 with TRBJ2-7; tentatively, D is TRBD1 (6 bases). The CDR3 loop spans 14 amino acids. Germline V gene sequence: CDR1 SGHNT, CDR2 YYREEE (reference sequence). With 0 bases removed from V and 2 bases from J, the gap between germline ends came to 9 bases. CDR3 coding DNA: TGTGCCAGCAGCTTGGTTGACAGGACCTACGAGCAGTACTTC. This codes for CASSLVDRTYEQYF.

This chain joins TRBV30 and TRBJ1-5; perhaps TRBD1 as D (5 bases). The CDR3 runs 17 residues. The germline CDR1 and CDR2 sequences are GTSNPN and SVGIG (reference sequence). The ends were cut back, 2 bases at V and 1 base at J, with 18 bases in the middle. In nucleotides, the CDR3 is TGTGCCTGGAGTCAGGGTTCAGGCCCCGGGAGCAATCAGCCCCAGCATTTT. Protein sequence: CAWSQGSGPGSNQPQHF.

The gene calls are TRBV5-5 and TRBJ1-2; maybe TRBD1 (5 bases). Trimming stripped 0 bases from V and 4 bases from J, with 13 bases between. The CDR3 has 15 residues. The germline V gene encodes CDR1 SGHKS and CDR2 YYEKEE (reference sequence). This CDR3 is CASSLVSGVGYGYTF. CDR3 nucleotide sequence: TGTGCCAGCAGCTTGGTGTCGGGGGTTGGCTATGGCTACACCTTC.

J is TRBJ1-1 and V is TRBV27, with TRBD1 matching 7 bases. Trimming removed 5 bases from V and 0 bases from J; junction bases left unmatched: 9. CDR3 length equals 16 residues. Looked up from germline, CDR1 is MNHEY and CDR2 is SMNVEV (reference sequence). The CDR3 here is CASSIQGPRLNTEAFF. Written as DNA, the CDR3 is TGTGCCAGCAGTATACAGGGGCCGCGCTTGAACACTGAAGCTTTCTTT.

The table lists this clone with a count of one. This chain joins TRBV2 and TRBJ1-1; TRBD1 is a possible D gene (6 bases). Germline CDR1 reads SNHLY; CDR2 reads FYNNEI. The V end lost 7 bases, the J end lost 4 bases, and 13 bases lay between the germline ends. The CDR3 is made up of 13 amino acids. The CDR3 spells CASTSRGGTEAFF. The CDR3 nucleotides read TGTGCCAGCACCTCTCGAGGGGGCACTGAAGCTTTCTTT.

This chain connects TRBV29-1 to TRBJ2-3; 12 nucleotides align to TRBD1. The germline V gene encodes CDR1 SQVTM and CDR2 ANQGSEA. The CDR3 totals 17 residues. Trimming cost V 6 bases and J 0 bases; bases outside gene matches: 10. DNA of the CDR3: TGCAGCGTATTCCTACCGGGACAGGGGGCAAGCACAGATACGCAGTATTTT. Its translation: CSVFLPGQGASTDTQYF.

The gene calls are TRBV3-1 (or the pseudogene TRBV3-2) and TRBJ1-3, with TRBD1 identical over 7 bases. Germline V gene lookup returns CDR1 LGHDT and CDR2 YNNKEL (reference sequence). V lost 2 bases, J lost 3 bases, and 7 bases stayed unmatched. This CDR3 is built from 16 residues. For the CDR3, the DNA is TGTGCCAGCAGCCAAATCAGGGGGTATAGTGGAAACACCATATATTTT. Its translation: CASSQIRGYSGNTIYF.

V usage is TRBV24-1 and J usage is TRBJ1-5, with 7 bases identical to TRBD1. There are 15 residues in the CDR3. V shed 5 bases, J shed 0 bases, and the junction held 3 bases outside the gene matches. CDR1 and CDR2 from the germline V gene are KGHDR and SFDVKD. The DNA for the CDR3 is TGTGCCACCAGTGTGGCAGGGGGTAGCAATCAGCCCCAGCATTTT. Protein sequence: CATSVAGGSNQPQHF.

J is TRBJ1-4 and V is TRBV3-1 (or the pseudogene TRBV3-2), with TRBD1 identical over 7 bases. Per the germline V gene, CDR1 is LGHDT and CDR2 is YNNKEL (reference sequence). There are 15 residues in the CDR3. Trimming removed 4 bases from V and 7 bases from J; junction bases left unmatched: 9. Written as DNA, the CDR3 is TGTGCCAGCAGCCTAAGGGGGCGCCCGGGTGAAAAACTGTTTTTT. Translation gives CASSLRGRPGEKLFF.

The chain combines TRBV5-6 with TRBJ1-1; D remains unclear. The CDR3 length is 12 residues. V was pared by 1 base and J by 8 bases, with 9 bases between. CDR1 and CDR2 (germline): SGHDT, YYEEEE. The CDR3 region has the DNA TGTGCCAGCAGCTTGTTGTCATCCGAAGCTTTCTTT. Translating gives CASSLLSSEAFF.

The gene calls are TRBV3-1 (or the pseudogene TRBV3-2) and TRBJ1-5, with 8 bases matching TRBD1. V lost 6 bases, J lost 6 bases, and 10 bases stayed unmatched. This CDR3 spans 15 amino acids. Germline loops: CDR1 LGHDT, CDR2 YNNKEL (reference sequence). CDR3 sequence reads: CASSPSTGGGQPQHF. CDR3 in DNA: TGTGCCAGCAGTCCAAGTACAGGGGGGGGTCAGCCCCAGCATTTT.

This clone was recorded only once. The CDR3 loop reads CASSHTTTDQETQYF. The CDR3 region has the DNA TGTGCCAGCAGCCACACCACGACAGACCAAGAGACCCAGTACTTC. The rearrangement joins TRBV3-1 (or the pseudogene TRBV3-2) to TRBJ2-5, with a possible D match to TRBD1 (5 bases). The length of the CDR3 is 15 residues. Germline lookup yields CDR1 LGHDT and CDR2 YNNKEL (reference sequence). Trimming pared 3 bases from V and 0 bases from J, leaving 11 bases between.

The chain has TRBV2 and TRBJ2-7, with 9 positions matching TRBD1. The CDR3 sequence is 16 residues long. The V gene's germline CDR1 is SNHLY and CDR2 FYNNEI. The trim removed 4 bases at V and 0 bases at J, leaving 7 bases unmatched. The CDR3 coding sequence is TGTGCCAGCAGTGTATCAGGGACAGGGAACTCCTACGAGCAGTACGTC. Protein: CASSVSGTGNSYEQYV.

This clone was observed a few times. DNA of the CDR3: TGTGCCAGCAGCCAAGAAGGGAGGAACCTCCACTTT. It translates to CASSQEGRNLHF. J is TRBJ1-6 and V is TRBV3-1 (or the pseudogene TRBV3-2); D remains unclear. Germline V gene data show CDR1 as LGHDT and CDR2 as YNNKEL (reference sequence). V was pared by 0 bases and J by 15 bases, with 9 bases between. The CDR3 is made up of 12 amino acids.